These 28 T cell receptor beta chains share one sample of origin, sequenced in a study of blood T cells in healthy people across ages. Alongside a J-beta primer mix, a sample-barcoded 5' primer served in a second PCR lasting roughly 6 to 11 cycles. TCRdb re-derived calls from the 5' RACE reads in MiXCR, one entry per CDR3 protein. This sample has 700,000 to 850,000 distinct CDR3 sequences, with about 55% found just once. Sequencing input: blood. The receptor set was obtained from a man older than 75 in good health.

This clonotype has just a few counts. This sequence joins TRBV11-2 and TRBJ2-3; a possible D gene is TRBD2 (6 bases). The CDR3 consists of 15 residues. The germline gives CDR1 SGHAT, CDR2 FQNNGV. The germline V and J ends were trimmed by 1 base and 2 bases, with 10 bases remaining between them. The CDR3 DNA is TGTGCCAGCAGCTTAGTTTGGGAGGTCACAGATACGCAGTATTTT. Translation: CASSLVWEVTDTQYF.

Notes on this clonotype: This sequence may be a read error, since a much larger clone differs from it by one base. The chain is built from TRBV12-3 or TRBV12-4 and TRBJ2-5, with a weak D call TRBD1 (6 bases). Matching the DNA end better, TRBJ2-7 makes the J call doubtful. The CDR3 runs 12 residues. The CDR3 sequence is CASRYRDYEQYF. For the CDR3, the DNA is TGTGCCAGCAGGTACAGGGACTACGAGCAGTACTTC.

The genes are TRBV9 and TRBJ2-7; the D call may be TRBD1 or TRBD2 (6 bases each). The better agreement between TRBJ2-5 and the DNA end casts doubt on the J call. This CDR3 spans 16 amino acids. Per the germline V gene, CDR1 is SGDLS and CDR2 is YYNGEE. The CDR3 sequence: CASSYPKGGKEETQYF. In DNA form, the CDR3 reads TGTGCCAGCAGCTATCCGAAGGGGGGAAAGGAAGAGACCCAGTACTTC.

This clonotype was detected only once. This rearrangement joins TRBV20-1 to TRBJ2-1; 7 nucleotides match TRBD2. CDR1 and CDR2 (germline): DFQATT, SNEGSKA (reference sequence). Unmatched junction bases numbered 10, after V lost 3 bases and J lost 8 bases. CDR3 length equals 14 residues. The CDR3 reads CSASRGGSWDEQFF. In DNA form, the CDR3 reads TGCAGTGCTAGCCGGGGCGGGAGTTGGGATGAGCAGTTCTTC.

This chain connects TRBV12-3 or TRBV12-4 to TRBJ2-1; D possibly corresponds to TRBD1 (6 bases). Trimming cost V 5 bases and J 12 bases, with 14 bases left between them. The CDR3 runs 12 residues. This chain's CDR3 is CASSLGTRGQFF. CDR3 sequence (DNA): TGTGCCAGCAGTCTCGGGACACGTGGGCAGTTCTTC.

This chain connects TRBV20-1 to TRBJ2-3, with D possibly matching TRBD2 (6 bases). Germline V gene lookup returns CDR1 DFQATT and CDR2 SNEGSKA (reference sequence). This CDR3 has 15 residues. V was trimmed by 1 base and J by 2 bases, leaving 13 bases between them. CDR3 nucleotides: TGCAGTGCTAGAGTGACCCGGGAGAACACAGATACGCAGTATTTT. Its protein product is CSARVTRENTDTQYF.

V is TRBV25-1 and J is TRBJ2-5, with D possibly matching TRBD2 (5 bases). This CDR3 has 12 amino acids. The ends were cut back, 8 bases at V and 11 bases at J, with 18 bases in the middle. The germline V gene encodes CDR1 MGHDK and CDR2 SYGVNS. The CDR3 reads CASREQAGKQYF. The CDR3 region has the DNA TGTGCCAGCCGGGAACAAGCAGGCAAGCAGTACTTC.

This clonotype was observed a handful of times. The V call is TRBV29-1, the J call TRBJ2-7, with D possibly being TRBD1 or TRBD2 (7 bases each). From germline, CDR1 is SQVTM and CDR2 ANQGSEA. The germline V and J ends were trimmed by 4 bases and 6 bases, with 16 bases remaining between them. The CDR3 loop spans 13 amino acids. The CDR3 reads CSVAPTGEGEQYF. As DNA, the CDR3 is TGCAGCGTTGCACCTACAGGGGAGGGCGAGCAGTACTTC.

The chain couples TRBV5-1 to TRBJ1-1; D is perhaps TRBD1 (5 bases). The V end was cut by 0 bases, the J end by 6 bases, with 12 bases between. Germline CDR1 is SGHRS and CDR2 is YFSETQ. There are 14 residues in the CDR3. CDR3 in DNA: TGCGCCAGCAGCTTGGATGGGGTGGGGGCTGAAGCTTTCTTT. This encodes CASSLDGVGAEAFF.

This clonotype was seen a handful of times. This chain joins TRBV6-1 and TRBJ1-5; no definite D call. This CDR3 contains 12 residues. V was shortened by 2 bases and J by 1 base, with 0 bases between the two germline ends. Germline V lookup: CDR1 MNHNS, CDR2 SASEGT. The DNA of the CDR3 is TGTGCCAGCAGTGAAAGCAATCAGCCCCAGCATTTT. Its translation is CASSESNQPQHF.

This rearrangement joins TRBV10-3 to TRBJ1-1; D is possibly TRBD1 (6 bases). CDR1 and CDR2 from the germline V gene are ENHRY and SYGVKD. V lost 2 bases to trimming and J lost 3 bases, with 7 bases between them. The CDR3 spans 13 residues. The CDR3 spells CAISEGQHTEAFF. The CDR3, as DNA: TGTGCCATCAGTGAGGGACAGCACACTGAAGCTTTCTTT.

The rearrangement joins TRBV28 to TRBJ2-7; 9 bases match TRBD1. The CDR3 runs 15 residues. Looked up from germline, CDR1 is MDHEN and CDR2 is SYDVKM. Trimming removed 5 bases from V and 3 bases from J; junction bases left unmatched: 8. The CDR3 region is CASSEQGASVYEQYF. CDR3 bases: TGTGCCAGCAGTGAACAGGGGGCGTCGGTCTACGAGCAGTACTTC.

This clonotype came up a few times. The chain joins TRBV12-3 or TRBV12-4 to TRBJ2-3; weak D call: TRBD2 (5 bases). V lost 8 bases to trimming and J lost 5 bases, with 8 bases between them. CDR3 size: 11 residues. CDR3 loop: CASARGDTQYF. The CDR3 coding sequence is TGTGCCAGCGCCCGGGGAGATACGCAGTATTTT.

The chain is built from TRBV20-1 and TRBJ2-1; weak D call: TRBD1 (5 bases). CDR1 and CDR2 from the germline V gene are DFQATT and SNEGSKA (reference sequence). The CDR3 totals 16 residues. Deletions cut 3 bases from V and 9 bases from J, with 24 bases between. The CDR3 reads CSASYLARAASGEQFF. CDR3 DNA sequence: TGCAGTGCTAGTTATCTCGCCAGGGCGGCCTCGGGTGAGCAGTTCTTC.

This clonotype occurred many times. This chain links TRBV25-1 with TRBJ2-4; perhaps D is TRBD1 or TRBD2 (5 bases each). From germline, CDR1 is MGHDK and CDR2 SYGVNS. With 6 bases removed from V and 9 bases from J, the gap between germline ends came to 21 bases. The CDR3 runs to 15 residues. The CDR3 sequence is CASSPREGLGRIQYF. CDR3 in DNA: TGTGCCAGCAGCCCCCGTGAGGGTCTGGGGCGCATTCAGTACTTC.

V usage is TRBV20-1 and J usage is TRBJ2-7; D perhaps matches TRBD1 (5 bases). Germline values: CDR1 DFQATT, CDR2 SNEGSKA (reference sequence). This CDR3 contains 13 residues. The V end was cut by 3 bases, the J end by 2 bases, with 11 bases between. CDR3 in DNA: TGCAGTGCTAGGAAGGGGATTGCCTACGAGCAGTACTTC. Translating gives CSARKGIAYEQYF.

This clonotype has a handful of counts. The J gene is TRBJ2-7, the V gene TRBV20-1; D is unresolved. Trimming removed 8 bases at V and 2 bases at J, with 16 bases between. The CDR3 is 13 residues long. Germline V CDR1 and CDR2: DFQATT, SNEGSKA (reference sequence). The CDR3 spells CSSTVLGTYEQYF. For the CDR3, the DNA is TGCAGTTCTACGGTGCTAGGGACCTACGAGCAGTACTTC.

This chain uses TRBV2 with TRBJ1-5; no clear D. Germline CDR1 and CDR2: SNHLY and FYNNEI. Trimming stripped 3 bases from V and 2 bases from J, with 11 bases between. This CDR3 spans 15 amino acids. The CDR3 is CASSDDGPRNQPQHF. CDR3 DNA: TGTGCCAGCAGTGATGATGGTCCCCGCAATCAGCCCCAGCATTTT.

The V call is TRBV7-2, the J call TRBJ2-5; 9 positions match TRBD2. The CDR3 is made up of 15 amino acids. The germline CDR1 and CDR2 sequences are SGHTA and FQGNSA. With V trimmed by 7 bases and J by 11 bases, 17 bases remained unmatched. The CDR3 loop is CASTLSGRTDNEQYF. DNA for the CDR3: TGTGCCAGCACCCTGAGCGGGAGGACGGACAATGAGCAGTACTTC.

The chain couples TRBV29-1 to TRBJ2-5; D remains ambiguous. The DNA end favors TRBJ2-7, so the J call may be wrong. CDR3 length: 12 residues. The germline V gene encodes CDR1 SQVTM and CDR2 ANQGSEA. The CDR3 here is CSVEDPEGEQYF. For the CDR3, the DNA is TGCAGCGTTGAAGATCCGGAAGGCGAGCAGTACTTC.

This chain links TRBV7-9 with TRBJ1-2; a weak D match, TRBD1 (5 bases). CDR3 size: 15 residues. V was pared by 1 base and J by 6 bases, with 15 bases between. The germline V gene encodes CDR1 SEHNR and CDR2 FQNEAQ (reference sequence). The CDR3 reads CASSLGGLGGDGYTF. The CDR3 nucleotides are TGTGCCAGCAGCTTAGGTGGACTGGGGGGGGATGGCTACACCTTC.

This chain uses TRBV18 with TRBJ2-7, with TRBD1 matching 9 bases. Trimming took 2 bases from V and 2 from J; bases not matched to a gene: 4. The CDR3 spans 15 residues. The V gene's germline CDR1 is KGHSH and CDR2 LQKENI. The CDR3 coding sequence is TGTGCCAGCTCACCAGGGACAGGGCGAGCCTACGAGCAGTACTTC. Translated: CASSPGTGRAYEQYF.

This sequence joins TRBV10-3 and TRBJ2-1, with TRBD1 as a possible D gene (5 bases). Between the trimmed V and J ends, which lost 11 bases and 8 bases, there was a span of 19 bases. Germline values: CDR1 ENHRY, CDR2 SYGVKD. The CDR3 loop spans 13 amino acids. CDR3 region: CAGVKGSSHEQFF. In DNA, the CDR3 is TGTGCCGGTGTAAAGGGGTCCAGTCATGAGCAGTTCTTC.

The chain has TRBV10-3 and TRBJ2-1; unclear D gene. CDR3 length: 15 amino acids. Trimming shortened V by 10 bases and J by 0 bases, and 16 bases separated the two germline ends. Germline CDR1 ENHRY, CDR2 SYGVKD. CDR3 DNA sequence: TGTGCCACTACCGAAGACGCCAGCTCCTACAATGAGCAGTTCTTC. Amino acid sequence: CATTEDASSYNEQFF.

The chain recombines TRBV9 with TRBJ2-5, with D uncertain. CDR1 SGDLS and CDR2 YYNGEE come from the germline V gene. The V and J ends lost 0 bases and 1 base respectively, with 13 bases between them. The CDR3 is 16 residues long. CDR3 amino acids: CASSVVSGGPQETQYF. CDR3 coding DNA: TGTGCCAGCAGCGTAGTCTCCGGCGGCCCCCAAGAGACCCAGTACTTC.

The sample holds a few counts of this clonotype. V gene TRBV7-9 combines with J gene TRBJ2-3, with D unclear. V was pared by 3 bases and J by 14 bases, with 15 bases between. Germline values: CDR1 SEHNR, CDR2 FQNEAQ (reference sequence). CDR3 length equals 12 residues. As DNA, the CDR3 is TGTGCCAGCAGCTTTGGCGGTGGATACGCGTATTTT. Translated, it gives CASSFGGGYAYF.

The V call is TRBV3-1, the J call TRBJ1-2, with 7 bases fitting TRBD1. J lost 12 bases, V lost 0 bases, and 10 bases had no gene match. Germline CDR1 reads LGHDT; CDR2 reads YNNKEL (reference sequence). This CDR3 contains 14 residues. The CDR3 is CASSQEGTGAVDTF. The CDR3 nucleotides are TGTGCCAGCAGCCAAGAGGGAACAGGGGCCGTCGACACCTTC.

This chain links TRBV7-2 with TRBJ2-5, with 10 positions matching TRBD2. V trimming: 5 bases; J trimming: 6 bases; junction bases outside the gene matches: 12. The CDR3 length is 16 residues. Germline lookup yields CDR1 SGHTA and CDR2 FQGNSA. The chain's CDR3 is CASSPLGAGGSKTQYF. The CDR3 region has the DNA TGTGCCAGCAGCCCCCTGGGAGCGGGAGGGAGTAAGACCCAGTACTTC.